This TCR beta chain was found in a study of blood T cells in healthy people across ages. The wider study: Capture via template switching afforded approximately one barcoded beta molecule per two T cells. Regarding the study as a whole: Lack of knowledge of donor CMV status possibly confounded expanded clonotype changes.

From germline, CDR1 is SEHNR and CDR2 FQNEAQ (reference sequence). This CDR3 comprises 18 residues. V gave up 1 base and J gave up 8 bases; unmatched junction bases: 17. Isolation recovered at least 6 million PBMCs from every sample. The authors ran a second PCR of roughly 7 to 11 cycles using a sample-barcoded 5' primer and a J-beta primer mix. Every individual sample yielded 2.5 million or more paired-end reads (each containing CDR3). Each CDR3 protein gets one entry after TCRdb re-called the 5' RACE reads with MiXCR. The sample consists of approximately 290,000 distinct CDR3 sequences, roughly a quarter of them appearing once. Details on this clonotype: Its cognate antigen is unknown.

The chain recombines TRBV7-9 with TRBJ2-1, with 7 bases that match TRBD2. What was sequenced was blood. The TCR originated in a woman aged 70-85 years in good health. The CDR3 reads CASSLGPGRTPWGDEQFF. DNA of the CDR3: TGTGCCAGCAGCTTAGGTCCCGGGAGGACGCCCTGGGGGGATGAGCAGTTCTTC.